This TCR beta chain came from a study of shared clonotypes between healthy human individuals. The study's findings and limits: Sorted-subset sequencing, rarefaction showed, was incomplete despite large depth. Some clonotypes were shared by all four sorted-subset donors, while others were not shared. The non-shared ones had lower generation probabilities than the shared ones.

Trimming stripped 5 bases from V and 3 bases from J, with 5 bases between. Germline loops: CDR1 MGHDK, CDR2 SYGVNS. CDR3 length equals 11 residues. In regard to this clone: Its specificity is unknown.

The table came from immunoSEQ multiplex PCR; TCRdb's copy has only in-frame clones and leaves some out. The table shows approximately 2,300,000 clones, with approximately 90% occurring only once. This sequence joins TRBV25-1 and TRBJ2-7; no definite D call. The sample comprised naive CD4+ T cells from PBMCs. Specified subset: CD45RA+ positively selected. The TCR originated in a man in his late teens or twenties in good health. Some clones in this sample may be carry-over from other donors' samples. The CDR3 region is CASSSIYEQYF. CDR3 in DNA: TGTGCCAGCAGTTCCATCTACGAGCAGTACTTC.